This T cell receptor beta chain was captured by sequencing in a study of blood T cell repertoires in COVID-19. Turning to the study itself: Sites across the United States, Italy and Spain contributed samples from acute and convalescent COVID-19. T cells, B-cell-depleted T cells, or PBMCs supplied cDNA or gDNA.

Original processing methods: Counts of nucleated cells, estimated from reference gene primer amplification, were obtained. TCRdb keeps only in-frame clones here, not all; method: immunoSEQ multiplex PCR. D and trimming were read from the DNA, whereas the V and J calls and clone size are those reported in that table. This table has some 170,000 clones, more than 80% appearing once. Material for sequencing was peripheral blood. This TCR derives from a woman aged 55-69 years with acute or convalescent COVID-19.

DNA for the CDR3: TGTGCCAGCGAGAGGGGGTCCACTGAAGCTTTCTTT. It specifies CASERGSTEAFF. The chain couples TRBV6-5 to TRBJ1-1; D may be TRBD1 (6 bases). In germline, CDR1 is MNHEY, CDR2 SVGAGI. The germline V and J ends were trimmed by 8 bases and 4 bases, with 11 bases remaining between them. This CDR3 contains 12 residues.